Presented here are 22 T cell receptor beta chains from one specimen sequenced in a study of T cell repertoires in cytomegalovirus infection (dated by TCRdb to the late 2010s). TCRdb records Illumina HiSeq 1500 as the sequencer. The public reads were reanalyzed by TCRdb: fastp trimming at Q25, MiXCR alignment, in-frame beta chains only. Rows are unified per CDR3 protein, each entry keeping the most common DNA and genes. The sample profile shows approximately 190,000 distinct CDR3 sequences; 8% to 10% of them were found once. The ten largest make up 4.6% of the sample. Sequenced sample: PBMCs. These TCRs come from a human donor in good health (CMV status not recorded). Some clones in this sample may be carry-over from other donors' samples.

The V and J genes are TRBV7-3 and TRBJ2-3; no definite D call. The CDR3 is 14 amino acids. The germline CDR1 and CDR2 sequences are SGHTA and FQGTGA. The V end was cut by 4 bases, the J end by 0 bases, with 8 bases between. This CDR3 reads CASSSAPSTDTQYF. The CDR3 DNA reads TGTGCCAGCAGCTCCGCCCCTAGCACAGATACGCAGTATTTT.

This clonotype was picked up many times. The chain recombines TRBV7-9 with TRBJ1-2; a possible D gene is TRBD1 (5 bases). This CDR3 comprises 14 residues. Deletions cut 10 bases from V and 4 bases from J, with 19 bases between. Germline V lookup: CDR1 SEHNR, CDR2 FQNEAQ (reference sequence). CDR3 coding DNA: TGTGCCATCGACCCTCCGGCAGGGCGCTATGGCTACACCTTC. It translates to CAIDPPAGRYGYTF.

The rearrangement joins TRBV19 to TRBJ2-2, with D possibly TRBD2 on 5 matching bases. Trimming took 6 bases from V and 4 from J, leaving 9 bases between them. Germline V lookup: CDR1 LNHDA, CDR2 SQIVND (reference sequence). This CDR3 contains 13 residues. The CDR3 region is CASRLATTGELFF. The CDR3 DNA reads TGTGCCAGTAGGCTAGCAACCACCGGGGAGCTGTTTTTT.

The V gene is TRBV11-2, the J gene TRBJ2-7, with unresolved D. The length of the CDR3 is 12 residues. Germline V gene sequence: CDR1 SGHAT, CDR2 FQNNGV. The ends were cut back, 1 base at V and 8 bases at J, with 9 bases in the middle. This chain's CDR3 is CASSLVAVKQYF. CDR3 in DNA: TGTGCCAGCAGCTTAGTGGCCGTTAAGCAGTACTTC.

Only a few counts were recorded for this clonotype. The chain employs TRBV5-6 and TRBJ2-7, with 8 bases aligning to TRBD1. The CDR3 loop spans 15 amino acids. CDR1 is SGHDT and CDR2 is YYEEEE in the germline V gene. The trim removed 5 bases at V and 0 bases at J, leaving 7 bases unmatched. The CDR3 region has the DNA TGTGCCAGCAGTCGACCCGGGACAGGCTCCTACGAGCAGTACTTC. Encoded protein: CASSRPGTGSYEQYF.

This clonotype came up many times. The chain couples TRBV7-2 to TRBJ2-1; TRBD2 aligns across 7 bases. The CDR3 has 15 residues. Trimming removed 7 bases from V and 5 bases from J; junction bases left unmatched: 11. The V gene's germline CDR1 is SGHTA and CDR2 FQGNSA. The DNA of the CDR3 is TGTGCCAGCATTGTTACCAGCGGGACTAACAATGAGCAGTTCTTC. Amino acids: CASIVTSGTNNEQFF. The full variable domain, in which reference TRBV7-2 and TRBJ2-1 provide the parts outside the CDR3, is GAGVSQSPSNKVTEKGKDVELRCDPISGHTALYWYRQSLGQGLEFLIYFQGNSAPDKSGLPSDRFSAERTGGSVSTLTIQRTQQEDSAVYLCASIVTSGTNNEQFFGPGTRLTVL.

This clonotype was seen many times. V is TRBV7-2 and J is TRBJ2-7; 10 positions match TRBD2. The CDR3 has 15 amino acids. V was clipped by 4 bases and J by 3 bases; unmatched bases: 6. Germline V gene lookup returns CDR1 SGHTA and CDR2 FQGNSA. The CDR3 region is CASSSQRGGLYEQYF. In DNA, the CDR3 is TGTGCCAGCAGCTCCCAGCGGGGGGGCCTCTACGAGCAGTACTTC.

This clonotype was seen repeatedly, ten times or more. V usage is TRBV10-2 and J usage is TRBJ2-7; D not resolved. Trimming shortened V by 2 bases and J by 2 bases, and 19 bases separated the two germline ends. The CDR3 spans 17 residues. CDR1 and CDR2 (germline): WSHSY, SAAADI. Here the CDR3 DNA reads TGCGCCAGCAGTGAGGTTGTGGCTATTGGTATGGCCTACGAGCAGTACTTC. It is translated as CASSEVVAIGMAYEQYF.

This clonotype was seen ten or more times. The genes are TRBV7-2 and TRBJ2-2; no clear D gene. The CDR3 sequence is 15 residues long. Germline V gene lookup returns CDR1 SGHTA and CDR2 FQGNSA. V lost 8 bases and J lost 3, with 16 bases in between. The CDR3: CASGLQPGDTGELFF. As DNA, the CDR3 is TGTGCCAGCGGCCTTCAACCAGGTGACACCGGGGAGCTGTTTTTT.

This clonotype was detected many times. The chain combines TRBV7-2 with TRBJ2-3; D tentatively fits TRBD1 or TRBD2 (5 bases each). The germline gives CDR1 SGHTA, CDR2 FQGNSA. V dropped 5 bases and J dropped 0 bases, with 12 bases sitting between them. CDR3 length equals 15 residues. CDR3 DNA sequence: TGTGCCAGCAGCCCGAGGGGTGTTAGCACAGATACGCAGTATTTT. Its protein is CASSPRGVSTDTQYF.

This clonotype was observed at least ten times. V gene TRBV7-2 combines with J gene TRBJ2-5; TRBD2 agrees at 7 bases. Trimming took 3 bases from V and 4 from J; bases not matched to a gene: 5. The V gene's germline CDR1 is SGHTA and CDR2 FQGNSA. The CDR3 totals 14 residues. The CDR3 DNA sequence: TGTGCCAGCAGCTTCCAGCGGGGTACAGAGACCCAGTACTTC. Encoded protein: CASSFQRGTETQYF.

This clonotype was picked up many times. The rearrangement links TRBV4-1 to TRBJ1-6; a weak D match, TRBD1 (5 bases). Trimming took 3 bases from V and 7 from J, leaving 10 bases between them. This CDR3 is 14 amino acids long. CDR1 and CDR2 (germline): MGHRA, YSYEKL. The CDR3 region is CASSQTRGNSPLHF. The CDR3 DNA is TGCGCCAGCAGCCAGACGAGGGGCAATTCACCCCTCCACTTT.

There are many counts of this clonotype. This chain links TRBV12-3 or TRBV12-4 with TRBJ2-2; possibly TRBD2 for D (5 bases). Trimming left V 8 bases short and J 2 bases short, with 15 bases between. The CDR3 covers 15 residues. CDR3 in DNA: TGTGCCAGCGTCGAGGGATCCCCCAACACCGGGGAGCTGTTTTTT. Its translation is CASVEGSPNTGELFF.

The rearrangement uses TRBV2 and TRBJ2-7; D may correspond to TRBD1 or TRBD2 (5 bases each). The germline V gene encodes CDR1 SNHLY and CDR2 FYNNEI. The CDR3 loop spans 15 amino acids. Deletions cut 5 bases from V and 3 bases from J, with 17 bases between. The CDR3 nucleotides read TGTGCCAGCAGTCGCCAGGGACGGGACCTCTACGAGCAGTACTTC. Its protein is CASSRQGRDLYEQYF.

For the CDR3, the DNA is TGCAGTGCTAGTCCCCAGGGGTATAGCAATCAGCCCCAGCATTTT. This sequence encodes CSASPQGYSNQPQHF. The gene calls are TRBV20-1 and TRBJ1-5, with D perhaps matching TRBD1 (6 bases). V lost 3 bases, J lost 0 bases, and 12 bases lay in between. This CDR3 has 15 amino acids. Germline V gene lookup returns CDR1 DFQATT and CDR2 SNEGSKA (reference sequence).

The rearrangement links TRBV6-5 to TRBJ2-2, with 11 bases matching TRBD2. This CDR3 comprises 18 residues. Per germline, CDR1 MNHEY and CDR2 SVGAGI. V shed 3 bases, J shed 1 base, and the junction held 7 bases outside the gene matches. The CDR3 nucleotides are TGTGCCAGCAGTTATTCCCTAGCGGGGGGATGGAACACCGGGGAGCTGTTTTTT. Translation gives CASSYSLAGGWNTGELFF.

This clonotype was observed many times. The rearrangement links TRBV7-2 to TRBJ1-3; 7 bases agree with TRBD1. V was pared by 11 bases and J by 9 bases, with 10 bases of the junction left unmatched. CDR3 length: 12 amino acids. Germline V lookup: CDR1 SGHTA, CDR2 FQGNSA. The DNA of the CDR3 is TGTGCCGCCGGGACAGACGATTCCACCATATATTTT. This gives the protein CAAGTDDSTIYF.

This clonotype was counted many times. The rearrangement joins TRBV12-3 or TRBV12-4 to TRBJ2-5; 10 nucleotides agree with TRBD2. V lost 0 bases and J lost 0; bases outside the gene matches: 1. The CDR3 runs 16 residues. Written as DNA, the CDR3 is TGTGCCAGCAGTTTAGCACTAGCGGGGAACCAAGAGACCCAGTACTTC. It yields the protein CASSLALAGNQETQYF.

In this sample, this clonotype turned up many times. The V gene is TRBV7-8, the J gene TRBJ2-7, with 10 bases identical to TRBD2. CDR1 and CDR2 from the germline V gene are SGHVS and FQNEAQ. V lost 7 bases to trimming and J lost 2 bases; unmatched junction nucleotides: 17. The CDR3 is made up of 18 amino acids. The CDR3 DNA reads TGTGCCAGCACCCGGTACAGAATTCTAGCGGGAGCAACCTACGAGCAGTACTTC. Protein: CASTRYRILAGATYEQYF.

The CDR3 sequence: CASSTWGGSYEQYF. In nucleotides, the CDR3 is TGTGCCAGCAGTACCTGGGGAGGTTCCTACGAGCAGTACTTC. This chain links TRBV6-2 or TRBV6-3 with TRBJ2-7; D is perhaps TRBD2 (6 bases). V lost 5 bases and J 1 base, leaving 12 bases between the germline ends. This CDR3 has 14 residues. Germline V gene sequence: CDR1 MNHEY, CDR2 SVGEGT.

This clonotype was picked up a small number of times. The gene calls are TRBV4-3 and TRBJ1-1; tentative D call: TRBD1 (5 bases). Germline CDR1 and CDR2: LGHNA and YSLEER. This CDR3 spans 14 amino acids. V lost 3 bases and J 0 bases, leaving 8 bases between the germline ends. The CDR3 nucleotides read TGCGCCAGCAGCCAGGAAGGGGTGAACACTGAAGCTTTCTTT. This sequence encodes CASSQEGVNTEAFF.

This clonotype was recorded many times. The chain links TRBV27 to TRBJ2-1, with a tentative D call TRBD2 (6 bases). Trimming left V 2 bases short and J 4 bases short, with 12 bases between. The CDR3 totals 15 residues. Germline V gene sequence: CDR1 MNHEY, CDR2 SMNVEV (reference sequence). CDR3: CASSLRGGVYNEQFF. The CDR3 region has the DNA TGTGCCAGCAGTTTACGTGGCGGGGTTTACAATGAGCAGTTCTTC.